Sequencing of this TCR beta chain was carried out in a study of T cell changes during pregnancy in multiple sclerosis. Profiled with immunoSEQ multiplex PCR; TCRdb holds only in-frame clones, not every one. The top ten clones hold about 0.8% of a sample with around 43,000 clones, around 94% of them seen once. Trimming cost V 3 bases and J 6 bases; bases outside gene matches: 5. Germline V lookup: CDR1 LNHDA, CDR2 SQIVND (reference sequence). The CDR3 spans 15 residues. The TCR comes from a female donor with multiple sclerosis, enrolled in a pregnancy study. Here the sequenced sample was CD4+ T cells from peripheral blood mononuclear cells, taken before pregnancy. V gene TRBV19 combines with J gene TRBJ2-3; 11 nucleotides align to TRBD1. In DNA, the CDR3 is TGTGCCAGTAGTATGTGGACAGGGGGCCGGGATACGCAGTATTTT. This sequence encodes CASSMWTGGRDTQYF.